This entry describes one T cell receptor beta chain. Which antigen it targets is not known. Base qualities are missing; no much larger clone stands one base away. Participants in the prospective study were aged roughly 18 to 90 years, lived in 20 to 25 United States geographic areas, and enrolled through a virtual design. In the prospective study, cohorts were assigned on the basis of participant-reported clinical history obtained from a screening survey and a study questionnaire. Each participant in the prospective study had whole blood, serum and a nasopharyngeal or oropharyngeal swab collected by mobile phlebotomists. Prospective study participants could optionally give additional blood draws and questionnaires over a roughly two-month period. Prospective study blood samples were shipped either frozen or at room temperature before DNA extraction. TCRbeta CDR3 regions were amplified from genomic DNA by means of the immunoSEQ Assay, a bias-controlled multiplex PCR. As for how the authors treated the data: The number of nucleated cells in each sample was estimated from the amplification of reference gene primers within the assay. Sequence reads were collapsed and filtered to measure the absolute abundance of every unique TCRbeta CDR3 rearrangement. For each sample, productive Simpson clonality was calculated as the square root of Simpson's diversity index across productive rearrangements. This is the immuneACCESS table as TCRdb keeps it, with only in-frame sequences that have V and J called. A part of the clones is gone; compared with another copy, unresolved V genes explain less than half, and the rest is unexplained. That table is the source of V, J and clone size, and D and trimming were worked out from the DNA. Within this sample are about 200,000 clones, with 65% to 90% of them counted one time only. 3% to 4% of the sample lies in the top ten.

Its CDR3 holds 15 amino acids, cysteine through phenylalanine. The retained sequence is limited to the CDR3, 45 bases, with the frame set at the first base. CDR1 SGHKS and CDR2 YYEKEE are derived from the germline V gene (reference sequence). For this chain, trimming is 4 bases at the V end and 6 bases at the J end, and the number of junction bases without a gene match is 7. These data are taken from a study of blood T cell repertoires in COVID-19 (dated by TCRdb to between 2020 and 2021). About the investigation overall: Samples covering the acute and convalescent phases of COVID-19 were provided by collaborators in the United States, Italy and Spain. The repertoires were released in a freely available public database meant as a resource for research on the immune response to SARS-CoV-2. A de-identified subject ID, COVID-19 status, age in years and sex were almost always included in the sample metadata. Where available, HLA class I and class II types were obtained from metadata supplied by the sample provider rather than from assay-based typing. The prospective study material was composed of cDNA or gDNA derived from T cells, B-cell-depleted T cells, or PBMCs. Samples were obtained from the ongoing ImmuneRACE study (first 160 participants) and from about 1,300 subjects provided by 6 global collaborators. Deeply sampled blood TCRbeta repertoires from subjects exposed to, actively infected with, or recovered from COVID-19 were included in the dataset. Study-wide conclusions, independent of this receptor: The quantity of clinical and demographic metadata differed by source and by participant and was supplied without curation.

The sequence is built from TRBV5-5 and TRBJ2-7; the junction holds 13 bases that match TRBD2. Sequencing was carried out using PBMCs or T cells enriched from blood (not recorded which). This sequence originates from a middle-aged woman with acute COVID-19. The CDR3 protein is CASSPGTSGDFEQYF. The nucleotides read TGTGCCAGCAGCCCCGGGACTAGCGGGGATTTCGAGCAGTACTTC.